The 15 T cell receptor beta chains given below trace back to one sample, sequenced in a study of blood T cell repertoires in COVID-19. Data came from immunoSEQ multiplex PCR; TCRdb stores just in-frame clones and leaves some out. The sample records 150,000 to 200,000 clones, around 82% being singletons. The specimen was PBMCs or T cells enriched from blood (not recorded which). These receptors were taken from a woman aged 50 to 60 with acute COVID-19.

The chain has TRBV5-1 and TRBJ2-5; 8 bases are a match to TRBD1. Germline-derived CDR1 and CDR2 are SGHRS and YFSETQ. The CDR3 is made up of 15 amino acids. V was clipped by 9 bases and J by 2 bases; unmatched bases: 12. The CDR3, as DNA: TGCGCCACCAACCCGGGACAGGCGGGTCAAGAGACCCAGTACTTC. This translates into CATNPGQAGQETQYF.

The rearrangement links TRBV7-2 to TRBJ1-2, with 11 bases fitting TRBD1. Germline CDR1 SGHTA, CDR2 FQGNSA. The CDR3 consists of 15 residues. Trimming at V came to 1 base and at J to 8 bases, leaving 6 bases not matched to a gene. CDR3 sequence (DNA): TGTGCCAGCAGCTTAGAAGGGACAGGGGGTCGAGGCTACACCTTC. As protein: CASSLEGTGGRGYTF.

The gene calls are TRBV5-1 and TRBJ1-5; 12 positions agree with TRBD1. J was trimmed by 3 bases and V by 4 bases; bases with no gene match: 5. This CDR3 is built from 16 residues. CDR1 and CDR2 (germline): SGHRS, YFSETQ. The CDR3 DNA is TGCGCCAGCAGCCCTGGGACAGGGGGCAACAATCAGCCCCAGCATTTT. The encoded protein is CASSPGTGGNNQPQHF. The full variable domain, rest sourced from reference TRBV5-1 and TRBJ1-5, is KAGVTQTPRYLIKTRGQQVTLSCSPISGHRSVSWYQQTPGQGLQFLFEYFSETQRNKGNFPGRFSGRQFSNSRSEMNVSTLELGDSALYLCASSPGTGGNNQPQHFGDGTRLSIL.

This chain uses TRBV7-6 with TRBJ2-1; the match to TRBD2 covers 9 bases. The CDR3 loop spans 18 amino acids. Germline CDR1 reads SGHVS; CDR2 reads FNYEAQ. Losses at the gene ends were 5 bases for V and 2 bases for J; bases not matched to a gene: 13. The CDR3 region is CASSRNSGGAFTYNEQFF. For the CDR3, the DNA is TGTGCCAGCAGCCGGAATAGCGGGGGCGCCTTTACCTACAATGAGCAGTTCTTC.

The chain has TRBV5-1 and TRBJ2-6, with D possibly being TRBD1 (6 bases). The CDR3 is 16 residues long. V lost 4 bases and J 0 bases, leaving 11 bases between the germline ends. In germline, CDR1 is SGHRS, CDR2 YFSETQ. The CDR3, as DNA: TGCGCCAGCAGCCCGGGACACAGCTCTGGGGCCAACGTCCTGACTTTC. It is translated as CASSPGHSSGANVLTF. Looking up the rest from reference TRBV5-1 and TRBJ2-6 gives the full variable domain: KAGVTQTPRYLIKTRGQQVTLSCSPISGHRSVSWYQQTPGQGLQFLFEYFSETQRNKGNFPGRFSGRQFSNSRSEMNVSTLELGDSALYLCASSPGHSSGANVLTFGAGSRLTVL.

This rearrangement joins TRBV6-1 to TRBJ1-6; TRBD1 is a possible D gene (5 bases). The CDR3 extends over 16 amino acids. V lost 4 bases and J lost 8, with 18 bases in between. Germline V gene data show CDR1 as MNHNS and CDR2 as SASEGT. CDR3: CASSVWAQVDDSPLHF. The CDR3 DNA reads as TGTGCCAGCAGTGTTTGGGCACAGGTAGATGATTCACCCCTCCACTTT.

The chain recombines TRBV24-1 with TRBJ1-5; no clear D gene. Germline V gives CDR1 KGHDR, CDR2 SFDVKD. This CDR3 has 15 residues. Trimming left V 4 bases short and J 8 bases short, with 17 bases between. The chain's CDR3 is CATSDPGTGIKPQHF. The CDR3 nucleotides read TGTGCCACCAGTGACCCGGGAACGGGAATCAAGCCCCAGCATTTT.

The genes are TRBV6-2 or TRBV6-3 and TRBJ2-2; D is possibly TRBD2 (5 bases). The CDR3 is 14 residues long. Trimming took off 6 bases at V and 4 bases at J, with 12 bases between the two ends. Germline loops: CDR1 MNHEY, CDR2 SVGEGT. This CDR3 reads CASSDIGGTGELFF. CDR3 coding DNA: TGTGCCAGCAGCGACATAGGAGGCACCGGGGAGCTGTTTTTT.

The chain joins TRBV7-6 to TRBJ2-3, with 12 bases aligning to TRBD2. Germline V gene lookup returns CDR1 SGHVS and CDR2 FNYEAQ. The junction had 5 bases not matched to a gene; V was cut back by 7 bases and J by 0 bases. The CDR3 consists of 16 residues. The DNA of the CDR3 is TGTGCCAGCAAAACACTAGCGGGGGGAAGCACAGATACGCAGTATTTT. This codes for CASKTLAGGSTDTQYF.

The V and J genes are TRBV5-1 and TRBJ2-1, with TRBD2 matching over 11 bases. The CDR3 sequence is 14 residues long. Unmatched junction bases numbered 3, after V lost 3 bases and J lost 7 bases. CDR1 and CDR2 from the germline V gene are SGHRS and YFSETQ. The DNA of the CDR3 is TGCGCCAGCAGCTATAGCGGGGGGGCGAATGAGCAGTTCTTC. Translated: CASSYSGGANEQFF.

In its sample, this clone was seen a few times. The chain is built from TRBV19 and TRBJ1-2, with a weak D call TRBD1 (6 bases). Germline lookup yields CDR1 LNHDA and CDR2 SQIVND (reference sequence). This CDR3 region has 14 residues. V lost 8 bases and J lost 8, with 21 bases in between. CDR3 region: CASHLDSRSGGYTF. The CDR3 DNA is TGTGCCAGTCACCTGGACAGCAGGTCGGGGGGCTACACCTTC. The full variable domain, completed using reference TRBV19 and TRBJ1-2, is DGGITQSPKYLFRKEGQNVTLSCEQNLNHDAMYWYRQDPGQGLRLIYYSQIVNDFQKGDIAEGYSVSREKKESFPLTVTSAQKNPTAFYLCASHLDSRSGGYTFGSGTRLTVV.

The rearrangement links TRBV6-5 to TRBJ1-4; perhaps TRBD1 as D (5 bases). The CDR3 is made up of 15 amino acids. Germline-derived CDR1 and CDR2 are MNHEY and SVGAGI. Trimming took 6 bases from V and 3 from J, leaving 14 bases between them. The CDR3, as DNA: TGTGCCAGCAGGGGAGGTGGGACTCCTAATGAAAAACTGTTTTTT. Translation: CASRGGGTPNEKLFF.

This clone was found many times. The CDR3 bases are TGTGCCAGCAGCCAGGACGACCCGGGACAGCCCCACTGGGACTATGGCTACACCTTC. Translating gives CASSQDDPGQPHWDYGYTF. V gene TRBV4-2 combines with J gene TRBJ1-2; TRBD1 matches at 7 bases. The CDR3 is made up of 19 amino acids. Germline V gene lookup returns CDR1 LGHNA and CDR2 YNFKEQ. J gave up 3 bases and V 3 bases, and 19 bases lay outside the gene matches.

CDR3 sequence reads: CATGTGDAGANVLTF. In DNA, the CDR3 is TGTGCCACGGGGACAGGGGATGCTGGGGCCAACGTCCTGACTTTC. This rearrangement joins TRBV10-3 to TRBJ2-6, with TRBD1 identical over 10 bases. Germline trimming cut 10 bases from V and 2 bases from J; bases unmatched to any gene: 5. CDR3 length equals 15 residues. The germline V gene has CDR1 ENHRY and CDR2 SYGVKD.

The genes are TRBV7-9 and TRBJ1-1, with D perhaps TRBD1 (5 bases). The CDR3 length is 14 residues. Germline values: CDR1 SEHNR, CDR2 FQNEAQ (reference sequence). V was cut by 6 bases and J by 1 base, with 12 bases left in between. CDR3 region: CASRRDSSNTEAFF. CDR3 nucleotides: TGTGCCAGCAGGCGCGACAGTTCGAACACTGAAGCTTTCTTT.